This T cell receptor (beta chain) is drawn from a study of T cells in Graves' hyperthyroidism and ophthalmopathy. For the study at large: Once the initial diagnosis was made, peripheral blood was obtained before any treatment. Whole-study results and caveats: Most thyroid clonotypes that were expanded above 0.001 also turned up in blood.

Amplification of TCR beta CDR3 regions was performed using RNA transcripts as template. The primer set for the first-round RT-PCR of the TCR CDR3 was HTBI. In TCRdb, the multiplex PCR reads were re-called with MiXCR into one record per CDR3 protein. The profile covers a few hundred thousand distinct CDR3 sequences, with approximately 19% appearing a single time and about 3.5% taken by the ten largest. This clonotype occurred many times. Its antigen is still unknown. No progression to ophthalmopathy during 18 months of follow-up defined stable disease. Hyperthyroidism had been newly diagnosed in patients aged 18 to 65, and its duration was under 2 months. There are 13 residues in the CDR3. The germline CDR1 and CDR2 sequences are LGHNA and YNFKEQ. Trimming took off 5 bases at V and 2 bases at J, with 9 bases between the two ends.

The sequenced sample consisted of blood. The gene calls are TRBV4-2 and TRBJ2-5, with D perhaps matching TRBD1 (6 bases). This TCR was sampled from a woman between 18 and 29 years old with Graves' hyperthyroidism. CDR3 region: CASSGRGQETQYF. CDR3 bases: TGTGCCAGCAGCGGCAGGGGACAAGAGACCCAGTACTTC.